This TCR beta chain was recorded in a study of blood T cell repertoires in COVID-19. About the study: Sites in the United States, Italy and Spain provided acute and convalescent COVID-19 samples. T cells, B-cell-depleted T cells, or PBMCs provided the cDNA or gDNA that served as material.

Trimming cost V 5 bases and J 4 bases; bases outside gene matches: 6. Germline CDR1 and CDR2: SGHRS and YFSETQ. The CDR3 extends over 14 amino acids. Source study methods: Reference gene primer amplification yielded estimated nucleated cell counts. Method: immunoSEQ multiplex PCR; TCRdb's copy keeps in-frame clones and lacks some. V and J calls and clone size follow that table, whereas D and trimming were derived from the DNA. The sample contains fewer than 90,000 clones, roughly 91% of which appear only once. The rearrangement joins TRBV5-1 to TRBJ1-2; 9 bases agree with TRBD1. Sequenced: peripheral blood. The TCR sequence derives from a human donor in a cohort sampled during active COVID-19. CDR3 bases: TGCGCCAGCAGGGCGGGACAGGGCCCCTATGGCTACACCTTC. Residues: CASRAGQGPYGYTF.